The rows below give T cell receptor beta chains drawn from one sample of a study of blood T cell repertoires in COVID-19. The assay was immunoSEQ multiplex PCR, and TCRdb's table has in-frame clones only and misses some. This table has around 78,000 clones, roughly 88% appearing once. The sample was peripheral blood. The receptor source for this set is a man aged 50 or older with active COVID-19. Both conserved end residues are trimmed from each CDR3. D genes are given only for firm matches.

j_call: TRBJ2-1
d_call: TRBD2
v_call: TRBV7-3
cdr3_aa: ASSLLAGDLNNEQF

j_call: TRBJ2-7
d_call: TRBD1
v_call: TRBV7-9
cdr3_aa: ASSLEDRSVQY

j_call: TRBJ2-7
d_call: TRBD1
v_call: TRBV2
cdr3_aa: ASSLLQGASEQY

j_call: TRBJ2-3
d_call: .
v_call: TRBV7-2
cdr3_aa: ASLGGRIDTQY

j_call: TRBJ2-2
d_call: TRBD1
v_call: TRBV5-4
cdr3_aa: ASSRPTGTGELF

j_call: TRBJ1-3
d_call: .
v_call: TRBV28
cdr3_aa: ASSLAGADGNTIY

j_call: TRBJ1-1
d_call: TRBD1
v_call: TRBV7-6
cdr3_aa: ASSKNRGTIVTEAF

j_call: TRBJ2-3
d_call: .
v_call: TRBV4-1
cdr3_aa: ASSQVRDTQY

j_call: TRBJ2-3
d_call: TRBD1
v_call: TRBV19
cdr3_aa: ASNPRGRDRGTNTQY

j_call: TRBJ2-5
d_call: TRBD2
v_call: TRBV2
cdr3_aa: ASSTSDSGETQY

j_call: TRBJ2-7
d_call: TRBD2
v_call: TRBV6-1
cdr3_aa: ASSEEKGTKQY

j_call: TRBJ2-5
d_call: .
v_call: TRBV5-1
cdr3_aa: ASSPGVGLRETQY

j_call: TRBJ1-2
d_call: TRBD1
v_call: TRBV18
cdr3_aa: ASSYGQGNVYGYT

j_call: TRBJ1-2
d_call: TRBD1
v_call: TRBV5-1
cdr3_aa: ASSLGLGTDITYGYT